This TCR beta chain was retrieved from a study of cytomegalovirus exposure and HLA in healthy donors. Details on this clone: Its antigen is not identified.

General study points: Further analysis was carried out later, and it showed several of the most significant clusters appearing linked to common viral pathogens. Listed as cytomegalovirus-associated were 150 to 200 TCR beta chains.

The PCR made use of 60 Vbeta and 13 Jbeta primers. Clones were sequenced by immunoSEQ multiplex PCR, and TCRdb holds only the in-frame ones, with some missing. The profile shows about 140,000 clones, 70% to 80% of them singletons. Trimming removed 3 bases at V and 4 bases at J, with 9 bases between. Germline loops: CDR1 ENHRY, CDR2 SYGVKD. The CDR3 totals 13 residues. Specimen: PBMCs. The chain couples TRBV10-3 to TRBJ1-2; a possible D gene is TRBD1 (6 bases). The receptor was isolated from a woman between 45 and 65 years old in good health and CMV-seropositive. The CDR3 DNA is TGTGCCATCAGTGACAGGGGCCCCTATGGCTACACCTTC. Residues: CAISDRGPYGYTF.